The rows below give T cell receptor beta chains drawn from one sample of a study of OX40 agonist ivuxolimab in advanced cancers. Sequencing was performed with immunoSEQ multiplex PCR; in TCRdb, only in-frame clones are kept and a portion is missing. The table has tens of thousands of clones, 85% to 90% seen once. Sequenced material: CD4+ or CD8+ T cells sorted from blood, taken in a trial of the OX40 agonist ivuxolimab. Receptors originate from an adult with an advanced solid tumor such as melanoma, head and neck, liver or kidney cancer. Each CDR3 is given with its conserved first and last residue.

J gene: TRBJ2-7; V gene: TRBV9; CDR3 protein: CASSIGQGSYEQYF
J gene: TRBJ2-3; V gene: TRBV27; CDR3 protein: CASSLVATNTQYF
J gene: TRBJ2-5; V gene: TRBV7-3; CDR3 protein: CASGWGLGETQYF
J gene: TRBJ2-1; V gene: TRBV4-1; CDR3 protein: CASSQVSSIDEQFF
J gene: TRBJ2-7; V gene: TRBV30; CDR3 protein: CAWSVIGPSYEQYF
J gene: TRBJ2-2; V gene: TRBV11-3; CDR3 protein: CASRDTTTGELFF
J gene: TRBJ1-1; V gene: TRBV18; CDR3 protein: CASSPQDEPPSLNTEAFF
J gene: TRBJ2-7; V gene: TRBV19; CDR3 protein: CASSIVGTDYEEQYF
J gene: TRBJ1-5; V gene: TRBV6-1; CDR3 protein: CASSELTGQGYQPQHF
J gene: TRBJ2-5; V gene: TRBV27; CDR3 protein: CASSLGAEGETQYF
J gene: TRBJ1-2; V gene: TRBV29-1; CDR3 protein: CSVVDSSYGYTF
J gene: TRBJ1-2; V gene: TRBV27; CDR3 protein: CASTRDFYGYTF
J gene: TRBJ2-1; V gene: TRBV19; CDR3 protein: CASTNPGDWLTEQFF
J gene: TRBJ2-7; V gene: TRBV5-4; CDR3 protein: CASSFSAVGEQYF
J gene: TRBJ1-4; V gene: TRBV28; CDR3 protein: CASSLSSTGGGEDEKLFF
J gene: TRBJ2-2; V gene: TRBV19; CDR3 protein: CASSMSTNTGELFF
J gene: TRBJ2-7; V gene: TRBV10-2; CDR3 protein: CASSEMASVYEQYF
J gene: TRBJ1-2; V gene: TRBV18; CDR3 protein: CASSPLRGDKTF
J gene: TRBJ1-1; V gene: TRBV15; CDR3 protein: CATSILNTEAFF
J gene: TRBJ2-7; V gene: TRBV11-1; CDR3 protein: CASSFRTYSYEQYF
J gene: TRBJ2-7; V gene: TRBV9; CDR3 protein: CASSPAGTYEQYF
J gene: TRBJ2-3; V gene: TRBV4-1; CDR3 protein: CASSQVVSGSLRTDTQYF
J gene: TRBJ2-7; V gene: TRBV5-8; CDR3 protein: CASSPSHEQYF
J gene: TRBJ1-1; V gene: TRBV7-6; CDR3 protein: CASSLFGENTEAFF
J gene: TRBJ1-4; V gene: TRBV9; CDR3 protein: CASSVRQGAEEKLFF
J gene: TRBJ2-7; V gene: TRBV5-4; CDR3 protein: CASSLISSSYEQYF
J gene: TRBJ1-5; V gene: TRBV11-2; CDR3 protein: CASSLYGEPQHF
J gene: TRBJ2-7; V gene: TRBV4-1; CDR3 protein: CASSHGINEQYF
J gene: TRBJ2-6; V gene: TRBV5-5; CDR3 protein: CASSQQGTGANVLTF
J gene: TRBJ1-5; V gene: TRBV4-1; CDR3 protein: CASGPDRGPQPQHF
J gene: TRBJ2-7; V gene: TRBV6-1; CDR3 protein: CATNRPTYEQYF
J gene: TRBJ2-7; V gene: TRBV27; CDR3 protein: CASSLSSGRRGLDF
J gene: TRBJ2-5; V gene: TRBV7-6; CDR3 protein: CASKPGIQETQYF
J gene: TRBJ2-2; V gene: TRBV6-5; CDR3 protein: CASSYSGTGELFF
J gene: TRBJ1-1; V gene: TRBV28; CDR3 protein: CASSFMAGGNTEAFF
J gene: TRBJ2-2; V gene: TRBV13; CDR3 protein: CASSLGPTGELFF
J gene: TRBJ2-1; V gene: TRBV27; CDR3 protein: CASSLGGPDNEQFF
J gene: TRBJ2-7; V gene: TRBV7-9; CDR3 protein: CASSLGAAGEQYF
J gene: TRBJ2-7; V gene: TRBV30; CDR3 protein: CAWMGHPSEQYF
J gene: TRBJ2-1; V gene: TRBV27; CDR3 protein: CASSLLGYNEQFF